This T cell receptor (beta chain) comes out of a study of beta chain features in type 1 diabetes. As to this clone: Its antigen is not known.

Expressed TCRB transcripts were sequenced because the entire RNA isolate underwent reverse transcription. Assay used: immunoSEQ multiplex PCR; TCRdb lists only in-frame clones, some missing. Among over 120,000 clones listed, roughly a tenth were seen once. Study results and limitations: Still unanswered here is whether HLA type influences TCRB rearrangement.

The receptor comes from a man between 18 and 29 years old in good health. The sequencing input was central memory CD4+ T cells from blood.

The CDR3 loop reads CASSQYTGGGSSYNSPLHF. The CDR3 DNA follows: TGCGCCAGCAGCCAATATACAGGGGGCGGGAGCTCCTATAATTCACCCCTCCACTTT. The chain combines TRBV4-3 with TRBJ1-6; 9 bases line up with TRBD1. The ends lost 2 bases at V and 0 bases at J; junction bases unmatched: 8. The CDR3 is made up of 19 amino acids. Germline V CDR1 and CDR2: LGHNA, YSLEER.